This T cell receptor beta chain was recorded in a study of early T cells in non-severe SARS-CoV-2 infection. On the study more broadly: RNA in bulk from unsorted whole blood was sequenced, and chains were unpaired. Study-wide results and caveats: VDJdb matching, biased toward anti-spike CD8 responses, missed private and CD4 specificities.

CDR1 is SNHLY, CDR2 FYNNEI, per germline. The CDR3 loop spans 14 amino acids. Trimming shortened V by 6 bases and J by 7 bases, and 16 bases separated the two germline ends. Each single cDNA molecule received a unique molecular identifier. Each CDR3 protein is one row after TCRdb ran MiXCR on the 5' RACE reads. The table shows 34,000 or so distinct CDR3 sequences, with roughly 9.2% occurring only once. In this sample, this clonotype turned up a few times. What it binds is unknown. The chain couples TRBV2 to TRBJ2-1; the D is unclear. The source material was whole blood. This TCR derives from an adult who was a healthcare worker with PCR-confirmed SARS-CoV-2 infection or an uninfected control (not recorded which). CDR3 in DNA: TGTGCCAGCAGCACGAGTCTACTGGGGAATGAGCAGTTCTTC. It specifies CASSTSLLGNEQFF. Filled out from reference TRBV2 and TRBJ2-1, the complete variable domain reads EPEVTQTPSHQVTQMGQEVILRCVPISNHLYFYWYRQILGQKVEFLVSFYNNEISEKSEIFDDQFSVERPDGSNFTLKIRSTKLEDSAMYFCASSTSLLGNEQFFGPGTRLTVL.